This T cell receptor beta chain was recorded in a study of blood T cell repertoires in COVID-19. Overall study: Spain, Italy and the United States supplied samples that represented acute and convalescent COVID-19.

Here immunoSEQ multiplex PCR was the method, and the copy in TCRdb shows in-frame clones only, minus some. The table records around 99,000 clones, 79% of them present only once. CDR1 is MGHRA and CDR2 is YSYEKL in the germline V gene. The length of the CDR3 is 20 residues. V dropped 4 bases and J dropped 0; count of bases not matched to a gene: 18. The specimen sequenced was peripheral blood. The rearrangement links TRBV4-1 to TRBJ1-3, with 7 bases identical to TRBD1. The TCR was taken from a woman aged 80 or over with active or convalescent COVID-19. This CDR3 reads CASSPGTVIGAKSSGNTIYF. The CDR3 DNA reads as TGCGCCAGCAGCCCGGGGACAGTAATTGGGGCTAAGAGCTCTGGAAACACCATATATTTT.